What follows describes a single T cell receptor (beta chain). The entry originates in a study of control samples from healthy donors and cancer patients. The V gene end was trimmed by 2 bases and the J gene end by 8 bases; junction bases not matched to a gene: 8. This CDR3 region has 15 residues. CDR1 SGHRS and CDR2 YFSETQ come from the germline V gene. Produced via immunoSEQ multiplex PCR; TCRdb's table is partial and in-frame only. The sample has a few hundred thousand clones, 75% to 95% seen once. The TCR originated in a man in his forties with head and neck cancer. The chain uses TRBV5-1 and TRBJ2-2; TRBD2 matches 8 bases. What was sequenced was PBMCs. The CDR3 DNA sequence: TGCGCCAGCAGCTTAGCGGGGGACCCTCGGGGGGAGCTGTTTTTT. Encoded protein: CASSLAGDPRGELFF.